The 15 T cell receptor beta chains below all came from one sample that was sequenced in a study of beta chain features in type 1 diabetes. No antigen is known for these receptors. Study-wide points: Researchers report that Type 1 diabetes patients had moderately but significantly shorter TCRB CDR3s across all four CD4+ subsets.

All of the isolated RNA was reverse transcribed, so expressed TCRB transcripts were sequenced. Method: immunoSEQ multiplex PCR; TCRdb's copy keeps in-frame clones and lacks some. The sample holds roughly 220,000 clones; approximately 16% are singletons and the top ten take less than 0.09%. The sequencing input was naive CD4+ T cells from blood. The source is a young man with type 1 diabetes.

This chain connects TRBV7-9 to TRBJ2-3, with TRBD1 matching over 7 bases. Germline V gene data show CDR1 as SEHNR and CDR2 as FQNEAQ (reference sequence). This CDR3 is built from 16 residues. The junction had 4 bases not matched to a gene; V was cut back by 1 base and J by 0 bases. The CDR3 spells CASSLVDRLSTDTQYF. The CDR3 bases are TGTGCCAGCAGCTTAGTGGACAGGCTAAGCACAGATACGCAGTATTTT.

The genes are TRBV28 and TRBJ2-1, with D possibly matching TRBD2 (6 bases). Germline CDR1 MDHEN, CDR2 SYDVKM. The CDR3 spans 15 residues. V lost 8 bases, J lost 6 bases, and 20 bases lay in between. In nucleotides, the CDR3 is TGTGCCAGCTTTTTAGGGCCGGCGGAGGGCAATGAGCAGTTCTTC. It encodes CASFLGPAEGNEQFF.

This clone came up a few times. V gene TRBV19 combines with J gene TRBJ1-2; 7 nucleotides align to TRBD1. The CDR3 has 11 amino acids. Trimming at V came to 7 bases and at J to 5 bases, leaving 1 base not matched to a gene. Germline loops: CDR1 LNHDA, CDR2 SQIVND (reference sequence). The CDR3 DNA reads TGTGCCAGTAACAGGGGATATGGCTACACCTTC. The encoded protein is CASNRGYGYTF.

The V call is TRBV5-4, the J call TRBJ2-7; 11 bases fit TRBD1. With V trimmed by 0 bases and J by 4 bases, 3 bases remained unmatched. CDR1 SGHNT and CDR2 YYREEE come from the germline V gene (reference sequence). The CDR3 is 15 amino acids. DNA for the CDR3: TGTGCCAGCAGCTTGGTCGGACAGGGGGCGTACGAGCAGTACTTC. This translates into CASSLVGQGAYEQYF.

This clone was observed a handful of times. The rearrangement joins TRBV11-2 to TRBJ2-2; D uncertain. Germline V gene sequence: CDR1 SGHAT, CDR2 FQNNGV. Trimming cost V 6 bases and J 5 bases, with 16 bases left between them. The CDR3 has 15 residues. This chain's CDR3 is CASRRLGRNTGELFF. As DNA, the CDR3 is TGTGCCAGCAGAAGGTTAGGAAGGAATACCGGGGAGCTGTTTTTT. Full variable domain (remainder filled in from reference TRBV11-2 and TRBJ2-2): EAGVAQSPRYKIIEKRQSVAFWCNPISGHATLYWYQQILGQGPKLLIQFQNNGVVDDSQLPKDRFSAERLKGVDSTLKIQPAKLEDSAVYLCASRRLGRNTGELFFGEGSRLTVL.

This rearrangement joins TRBV18 to TRBJ2-2; D is ambiguous. The CDR3 totals 13 residues. Germline V lookup: CDR1 KGHSH, CDR2 LQKENI. V was clipped by 4 bases and J by 11 bases, with 14 bases between them. CDR3 residues: CASSLPMTRELFF. The CDR3 nucleotides are TGTGCCAGCTCACTACCTATGACCCGAGAGCTGTTTTTT.

The chain is built from TRBV20-1 and TRBJ2-6; D is ambiguous. Trimming removed 6 bases from V and 2 bases from J, with 2 bases in between. The CDR3 runs 11 residues. Per the germline V gene, CDR1 is DFQATT and CDR2 is SNEGSKA (reference sequence). This CDR3 reads CSAAGANVLTF. Written as DNA, the CDR3 is TGCAGTGCAGCTGGGGCCAACGTCCTGACTTTC.

This clone has only a few counts. V usage is TRBV15 and J usage is TRBJ2-7; 11 bases are a match to TRBD2. This CDR3 comprises 17 residues. From germline, CDR1 is LNHNV and CDR2 YYDKDF (reference sequence). Unmatched junction bases numbered 7, after V lost 0 bases and J lost 3 bases. CDR3 region: CATSRDIAGGILYEQYF. In nucleotides, the CDR3 is TGTGCCACCAGCAGAGATATAGCGGGAGGGATACTCTACGAGCAGTACTTC.

The rearrangement links TRBV15 to TRBJ2-5; TRBD2 matches at 7 bases. Trimming cost V 7 bases and J 5 bases; bases outside gene matches: 4. CDR3 length: 12 amino acids. The germline V gene has CDR1 LNHNV and CDR2 YYDKDF (reference sequence). The CDR3 protein is CATTAGRETQYF. The DNA of the CDR3 is TGTGCCACCACAGCCGGGAGGGAGACCCAGTACTTC.

This clone showed up just a few times. The chain recombines TRBV7-2 with TRBJ2-7; D may be TRBD1 (6 bases). V lost 5 bases to trimming and J lost 3 bases, with 14 bases between them. Germline CDR1 is SGHTA and CDR2 is FQGNSA. The CDR3 extends over 14 amino acids. As DNA, the CDR3 is TGTGCCAGCAGCCAGGGACATGGGGGCTACGAGCAGTACTTC. It encodes CASSQGHGGYEQYF.

This clone came up a few times. The chain employs TRBV2 and TRBJ2-1; 10 bases align to TRBD2. J was trimmed by 4 bases and V by 6 bases; bases with no gene match: 6. Germline CDR1 SNHLY, CDR2 FYNNEI. The CDR3 is made up of 15 amino acids. CDR3 nucleotides: TGTGCCAGCAGCCGCGGACTAGCGGAATACAATGAGCAGTTCTTC. Translating gives CASSRGLAEYNEQFF.

In its sample, this clone was seen a few times. This sequence joins TRBV28 and TRBJ2-3; tentatively, D is TRBD2 (5 bases). Deletions cut 7 bases from V and 3 bases from J, with 8 bases between. Germline loops: CDR1 MDHEN, CDR2 SYDVKM. CDR3 size: 12 residues. CDR3 residues: CASTPGTDTQYF. CDR3 coding DNA: TGTGCCAGCACTCCGGGGACAGATACGCAGTATTTT. Full variable domain (missing parts from reference TRBV28 and TRBJ2-3): DVKVTQSSRYLVKRTGEKVFLECVQDMDHENMFWYRQDPGLGLRLIYFSYDVKMKEKGDIPEGYSVSREKKERFSLILESASTNQTSMYLCASTPGTDTQYFGPGTRLTVL.

The chain carries TRBV28 and TRBJ2-5; no clear D. CDR1 is MDHEN, CDR2 SYDVKM, per germline. This CDR3 has 11 residues. Trimming removed 3 bases at V and 5 bases at J, with 4 bases between. This CDR3 is CASSFGETQYF. Written as DNA, the CDR3 is TGTGCCAGCAGTTTCGGGGAGACCCAGTACTTC.

The chain carries TRBV5-1 and TRBJ2-1; TRBD2 aligns across 12 bases. V shed 5 bases, J shed 4 bases, and the junction held 7 bases outside the gene matches. This CDR3 is built from 16 residues. Looked up from germline, CDR1 is SGHRS and CDR2 is YFSETQ. CDR3 nucleotide sequence: TGCGCCAGCAGTTCGACTAGCGGGAGCGGGTACAATGAGCAGTTCTTC. Translating it yields CASSSTSGSGYNEQFF.

The table lists this clone with a few counts. Other DNA sequences from this sample encode an identical CDR3 as well. This rearrangement joins TRBV29-1 to TRBJ2-3, with no clear D. V lost 4 bases and J 1 base, leaving 6 bases between the germline ends. The CDR3 covers 12 residues. Per germline, CDR1 SQVTM and CDR2 ANQGSEA. The DNA for the CDR3 is TGCAGCGTTGTTCTGGGCACAGATACGCAGTATTTT. This gives the protein CSVVLGTDTQYF.